These 20 T cell receptor beta chains share one sample of origin, sequenced in a study of monozygotic twins with cystic fibrosis. Measured with immunoSEQ multiplex PCR; TCRdb has only the in-frame clones, and not every one. This sample carries approximately 27,000 clones, about nine tenths of them seen once, and the ten largest clones take approximately 0.5%. The material sequenced was blood. The receptors here all came from a girl aged 2 to 9 with cystic fibrosis.

V gene TRBV30 combines with J gene TRBJ2-5; 16 nucleotides line up with TRBD2. The V gene's germline CDR1 is GTSNPN and CDR2 SVGIG (reference sequence). V shed 7 bases and J 7 bases; nucleotides not matched to a gene: 9. This CDR3 is 15 amino acids long. The CDR3 nucleotides read TGTGCCTTCGGGACTAGCGGGGGGGATCTGGGGACCCAGTACTTC. Its protein product is CAFGTSGGDLGTQYF.

The chain is built from TRBV6-1 and TRBJ1-3; D not resolved. Trimming pared 3 bases from V and 0 bases from J, leaving 18 bases between. The CDR3 extends over 18 amino acids. Germline assignment: CDR1 MNHNS and CDR2 SASEGT. CDR3 sequence (DNA): TGTGCCAGCAGTGATCCGCGGGGAGCTTTGGGCTCTGGAAACACCATATATTTT. Its protein is CASSDPRGALGSGNTIYF.

The DNA for the CDR3 is TGTGCCAGCAGTGACAGGTCCTATAGCAATCAGCCCCAGCATTTT. Protein: CASSDRSYSNQPQHF. V gene TRBV2 combines with J gene TRBJ1-5; D not certain. Germline V gene sequence: CDR1 SNHLY, CDR2 FYNNEI. V lost 3 bases and J lost 0, with 9 bases in between. This CDR3 comprises 15 residues.

The genes are TRBV28 and TRBJ1-5, with D tentatively TRBD1 (6 bases). CDR3 length equals 15 residues. The V end was cut by 5 bases, the J end by 3 bases, with 14 bases between. Germline-derived CDR1 and CDR2 are MDHEN and SYDVKM. The CDR3 nucleotides are TGTGCCAGCAGTCTCCCTGACAGGCCCAATCAGCCCCAGCATTTT. It encodes CASSLPDRPNQPQHF.

A single count supports this clone. The chain uses TRBV5-6 and TRBJ2-5; TRBD2 might be the D (5 bases). Per the germline V gene, CDR1 is SGHDT and CDR2 is YYEEEE. V was trimmed by 1 base and J by 5 bases, leaving 21 bases between them. The CDR3 is 17 residues long. This CDR3 reads CASSLIGDYRLGETQYF. The CDR3 DNA follows: TGTGCCAGCAGCTTGATAGGTGACTACCGCCTAGGGGAGACCCAGTACTTC. Together with reference TRBV5-6 and TRBJ2-5, the CDR3 gives the full variable domain: DAGVTQSPTHLIKTRGQQVTLRCSPKSGHDTVSWYQQALGQGPQFIFQYYEEEERQRGNFPDRFSGHQFPNYSSELNVNALLLGDSALYLCASSLIGDYRLGETQYFGPGTRLLVL.

This chain connects TRBV10-2 to TRBJ2-7; D may be TRBD1 or TRBD2 (5 bases each). The V end was cut by 5 bases, the J end by 4 bases, with 21 bases between. The germline CDR1 and CDR2 sequences are WSHSY and SAAADI. The CDR3 consists of 16 residues. This CDR3 reads CASSRTPGSVKYEQYF. The CDR3 region has the DNA TGCGCCAGCAGTCGGACCCCAGGGAGTGTGAAGTACGAGCAGTACTTC.

This clone appeared a few times. This rearrangement joins TRBV20-1 to TRBJ2-2; D is undetermined. Germline-derived CDR1 and CDR2 are DFQATT and SNEGSKA (reference sequence). CDR3 length: 11 residues. V was cut by 4 bases and J by 7 bases, with 7 bases left in between. DNA for the CDR3: TGCAGTGCTACTGAAGGCGGGGAGCTGTTTTTT. The encoded protein is CSATEGGELFF.

The gene calls are TRBV29-1 and TRBJ2-7; either TRBD1 or TRBD2 may fit D (6 bases each). V lost 7 bases to trimming and J lost 4 bases, with 23 bases between them. Germline lookup yields CDR1 SQVTM and CDR2 ANQGSEA. CDR3 length: 15 amino acids. DNA for the CDR3: TGCAGCGCCCTCCCCCCGGGGGCCCCCTCTTACGAGCAGTACTTC. It translates to CSALPPGAPSYEQYF.

The chain has TRBV4-3 and TRBJ2-3; no firm D call. The germline V gene encodes CDR1 LGHNA and CDR2 YSLEER. V was clipped by 3 bases and J by 2 bases, with 18 bases between them. CDR3 size: 17 residues. CDR3 protein: CASSHSRPALITDTQYF. In nucleotides, the CDR3 is TGCGCCAGCAGCCATTCCAGACCCGCCTTGATCACAGATACGCAGTATTTT.

The table lists this clone with a few counts. CDR3: CASMGQTNEKLFF. CDR3 bases: TGCGCCAGCATGGGACAGACTAATGAAAAACTGTTTTTT. V gene TRBV5-1 combines with J gene TRBJ1-4; the match to TRBD1 covers 7 bases. The CDR3 is made up of 13 amino acids. V was clipped by 6 bases and J by 2 bases; unmatched bases: 1. In germline, CDR1 is SGHRS, CDR2 YFSETQ.

J is TRBJ2-6 and V is TRBV9; the D is unclear. The germline V gene encodes CDR1 SGDLS and CDR2 YYNGEE. The CDR3 has 15 residues. Deletions cut 0 bases from V and 4 bases from J, with 8 bases between. The CDR3 bases are TGTGCCAGCAGCGTAGCTAGGACCGGGGCCAACGTCCTGACTTTC. Protein: CASSVARTGANVLTF.

This clone appeared once. This chain connects TRBV27 to TRBJ1-1, with 9 bases identical to TRBD1. V lost 5 bases to trimming and J lost 6 bases; unmatched junction nucleotides: 4. The V gene's germline CDR1 is MNHEY and CDR2 SMNVEV (reference sequence). The CDR3 runs 13 residues. The CDR3 region is CASSRTGGSEAFF. In DNA, the CDR3 is TGTGCCAGCAGTCGAACAGGGGGCTCTGAAGCTTTCTTT.

The V and J genes are TRBV30 and TRBJ1-2; the D is unclear. The CDR3 loop spans 11 amino acids. Germline CDR1 is GTSNPN and CDR2 is SVGIG (reference sequence). V was trimmed by 0 bases and J by 4 bases, leaving 3 bases between them. CDR3 residues: CAWSVIYGYTF. As DNA, the CDR3 is TGTGCCTGGAGTGTTATCTATGGCTACACCTTC.

This clone was detected once. This sequence joins TRBV4-2 and TRBJ1-2, with 10 bases aligning to TRBD1. The CDR3 length is 18 residues. Germline lookup yields CDR1 LGHNA and CDR2 YNFKEQ. V gave up 1 base and J gave up 6 bases; unmatched junction bases: 14. CDR3 residues: CASSQVIGVDRGHHGYTF. The CDR3 DNA is TGTGCCAGCAGCCAAGTGATCGGGGTAGACAGGGGGCATCATGGCTACACCTTC.

The CDR3 region has the DNA TGCGCCAGCAGCCAAGGGCTCCGGGGTAATGACGGCACAGATACGCAGTATTTT. This codes for CASSQGLRGNDGTDTQYF. This rearrangement joins TRBV4-3 to TRBJ2-3; a possible D gene is TRBD2 (5 bases). V dropped 1 base and J dropped 1 base, with 18 bases sitting between them. Germline-derived CDR1 and CDR2 are LGHNA and YSLEER. CDR3 length: 18 residues.

The rearrangement links TRBV4-3 to TRBJ1-1, with TRBD1 as a possible D gene (6 bases). Per germline, CDR1 LGHNA and CDR2 YSLEER. V lost 0 bases and J lost 0, with 14 bases in between. CDR3 length: 17 amino acids. CDR3 region: CASSQETQGWMNTEAFF. In nucleotides, the CDR3 is TGCGCCAGCAGCCAAGAGACACAGGGTTGGATGAACACTGAAGCTTTCTTT.

The genes are TRBV5-4 and TRBJ1-1; D gene uncertain. The germline V gene has CDR1 SGHNT and CDR2 YYREEE (reference sequence). CDR3 length: 12 amino acids. V lost 4 bases and J lost 5, with 9 bases in between. The CDR3 loop is CASSRGKTEAFF. Written as DNA, the CDR3 is TGTGCCAGCAGCCGGGGAAAGACTGAAGCTTTCTTT.

DNA of the CDR3: TGTGCCAGCAGCGTAGCTCCAGGGGCTCAAGAGACCCAGTACTTC. The encoded protein is CASSVAPGAQETQYF. V gene TRBV9 combines with J gene TRBJ2-5, with D tentatively TRBD1 (6 bases). Trimming stripped 0 bases from V and 2 bases from J, with 11 bases between. Per the germline V gene, CDR1 is SGDLS and CDR2 is YYNGEE. The CDR3 totals 15 residues.

The V and J genes are TRBV30 and TRBJ1-3, with 8 bases lining up with TRBD1. With 4 bases clipped from V and 2 bases from J, the junction kept 4 bases outside the gene matches. The CDR3 consists of 14 residues. CDR1 and CDR2 from the germline V gene are GTSNPN and SVGIG (reference sequence). CDR3 nucleotides: TGTGCCTGGACCACAGGGGGGGCTGGAAACACCATATATTTT. It encodes CAWTTGGAGNTIYF.

V and J are TRBV30 and TRBJ1-2; 7 positions agree with TRBD1. The V gene's germline CDR1 is GTSNPN and CDR2 SVGIG (reference sequence). Germline trimming cut 4 bases from V and 0 bases from J; bases unmatched to any gene: 11. The CDR3 is made up of 16 amino acids. The CDR3 DNA follows: TGTGCCTGGACTCCCGGGACAGCCGCACCTAACTATGGCTACACCTTC. Translated: CAWTPGTAAPNYGYTF.